This T cell receptor beta chain stems from a study of cytomegalovirus exposure and HLA in healthy donors. Study observations and caveats: Judged likely to be a sequencing artifact was a cluster of highly shared sequence variants. Association of a missense DCLRE1C variant with TCR beta V- and J-gene trimming was reported in a later analysis.

Both 60 Vbeta primers and 13 Jbeta primers went into the PCR. The data were produced by immunoSEQ multiplex PCR, yet TCRdb's version contains in-frame clones alone and is incomplete. The data show 100,000 to 120,000 clones, 70% to 85% seen once. This clone appeared a few times. Its specificity is unknown. J lost 1 base, V lost 5 bases, and 7 bases had no gene match. Germline V CDR1 and CDR2: SGHTA, FQGTGA. CDR3 length: 15 amino acids. The TCR comes from a woman aged 40-49 years in good health and CMV-seropositive. The material sequenced was PBMCs. The gene calls are TRBV7-3 and TRBJ1-1, with TRBD1 matching over 7 bases. For the CDR3, the DNA is TGTGCCAGCAGCCCACAGGGGTCGGGGAACACTGAAGCTTTCTTT. Protein sequence: CASSPQGSGNTEAFF.